Below are 5 T cell receptor beta chains sequenced from a single sample in a study of CD4 T cells in relation to SARS-CoV-2 and coronaviruses. Measured with immunoSEQ multiplex PCR; TCRdb has only the in-frame clones, and not every one. The table records some 35,000 clones, 82% of them present only once. These receptors have no identified antigens. The sequenced sample was naive CD4+ T cells from PBMCs, cultured in vitro. The subset denotes: naive CD4+ T cells isolated by negative enrichment. These receptors were taken from an adult with COVID-19.

This chain uses TRBV5-6 with TRBJ1-2; D remains unclear. Germline V gene sequence: CDR1 SGHDT, CDR2 YYEEEE. V was clipped by 4 bases and J by 5 bases, with 12 bases between them. The CDR3 loop spans 13 amino acids. The CDR3 spells CASSAIGEYGYTF. In nucleotides, the CDR3 is TGTGCCAGCAGCGCGATCGGGGAATATGGCTACACCTTC.

The gene calls are TRBV30 and TRBJ2-7; 13 bases match TRBD2. The CDR3 consists of 14 residues. CDR1 GTSNPN and CDR2 SVGIG come from the germline V gene (reference sequence). V lost 8 bases, J lost 7 bases, and 11 bases stayed unmatched. CDR3 residues: CAGGTSGAQGEQYF. The CDR3 nucleotides read TGTGCCGGAGGGACTAGCGGGGCCCAGGGGGAGCAGTACTTC.

V is TRBV5-5 and J is TRBJ1-4; D not certain. The CDR3 is 17 residues long. Trimming took off 0 bases at V and 1 base at J, with 13 bases between the two ends. Germline CDR1 reads SGHKS; CDR2 reads YYEKEE (reference sequence). CDR3 region: CASSLAKLAVTNEKLFF. DNA for the CDR3: TGTGCCAGCAGCTTGGCCAAGTTGGCGGTAACTAATGAAAAACTGTTTTTT.

V and J are TRBV28 and TRBJ2-1; 10 bases are a match to TRBD1. This CDR3 region has 17 residues. With V trimmed by 6 bases and J by 7 bases, 15 bases remained unmatched. Per the germline V gene, CDR1 is MDHEN and CDR2 is SYDVKM. CDR3 DNA: TGTGCCAGCAGCTCGACCAAGGGACAGGGGACTCTAAATGAGCAGTTCTTC. Residues: CASSSTKGQGTLNEQFF. Combining the CDR3 with reference TRBV28 and TRBJ2-1 gives the whole variable domain DVKVTQSSRYLVKRTGEKVFLECVQDMDHENMFWYRQDPGLGLRLIYFSYDVKMKEKGDIPEGYSVSREKKERFSLILESASTNQTSMYLCASSSTKGQGTLNEQFFGPGTRLTVL.

The rearrangement joins TRBV19 to TRBJ1-1; D might be TRBD1 (5 bases). The CDR3 extends over 13 amino acids. Germline V CDR1 and CDR2: LNHDA, SQIVND (reference sequence). CDR3 sequence reads: CAARGVMNTEAFF. For the CDR3, the DNA is TGTGCTGCGAGAGGGGTAATGAACACTGAAGCTTTCTTT.